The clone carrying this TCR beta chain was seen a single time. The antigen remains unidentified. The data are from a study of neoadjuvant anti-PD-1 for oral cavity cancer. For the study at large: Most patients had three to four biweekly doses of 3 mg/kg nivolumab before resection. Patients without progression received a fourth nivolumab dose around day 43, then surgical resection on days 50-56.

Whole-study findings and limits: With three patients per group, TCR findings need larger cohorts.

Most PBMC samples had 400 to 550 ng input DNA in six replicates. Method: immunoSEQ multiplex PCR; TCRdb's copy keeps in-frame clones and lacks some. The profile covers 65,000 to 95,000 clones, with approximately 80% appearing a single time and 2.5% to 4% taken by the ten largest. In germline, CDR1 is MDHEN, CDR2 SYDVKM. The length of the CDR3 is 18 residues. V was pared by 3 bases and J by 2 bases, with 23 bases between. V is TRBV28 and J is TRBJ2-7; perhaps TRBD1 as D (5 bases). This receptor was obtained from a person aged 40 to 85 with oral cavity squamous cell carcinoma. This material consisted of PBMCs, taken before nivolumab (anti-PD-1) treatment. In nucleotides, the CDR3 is TGTGCCAGCAGTTTCGATCGACAGAGGTGGACGCCACCCTACGAGCAGTACTTC. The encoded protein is CASSFDRQRWTPPYEQYF.